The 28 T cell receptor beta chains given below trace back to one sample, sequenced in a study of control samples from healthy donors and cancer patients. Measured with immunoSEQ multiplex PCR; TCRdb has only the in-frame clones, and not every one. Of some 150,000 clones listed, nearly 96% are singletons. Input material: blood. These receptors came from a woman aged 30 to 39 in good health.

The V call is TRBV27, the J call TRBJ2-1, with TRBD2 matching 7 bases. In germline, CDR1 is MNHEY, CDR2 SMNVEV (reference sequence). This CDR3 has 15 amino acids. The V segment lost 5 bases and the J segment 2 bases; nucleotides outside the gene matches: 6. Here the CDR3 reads CASSPGEGPYNEQFF. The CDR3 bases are TGTGCCAGCAGTCCCGGGGAGGGACCCTACAATGAGCAGTTCTTC.

The CDR3 coding sequence is TGTGCCAGCAGCGCCCGCGGTGGAGCTGGTGAGACCCAGTACTTC. Its protein is CASSARGGAGETQYF. The rearrangement uses TRBV5-4 and TRBJ2-5; no reliable D call. Germline V gene lookup returns CDR1 SGHNT and CDR2 YYREEE (reference sequence). The CDR3 is made up of 15 amino acids. The V and J ends lost 4 bases and 5 bases respectively, with 18 bases between them.

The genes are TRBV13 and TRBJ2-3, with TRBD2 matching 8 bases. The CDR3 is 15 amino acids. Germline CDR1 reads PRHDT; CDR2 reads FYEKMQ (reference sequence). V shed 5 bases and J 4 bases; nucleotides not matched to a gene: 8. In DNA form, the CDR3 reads TGTGCCAGCAGCCCGGGTAGCGGGGACTCAGATACGCAGTATTTT. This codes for CASSPGSGDSDTQYF. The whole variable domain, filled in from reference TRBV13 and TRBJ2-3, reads AAGVIQSPRHLIKEKRETATLKCYPIPRHDTVYWYQQGPGQDPQFLISFYEKMQSDKGSIPDRFSAQQFSDYHSELNMSSLELGDSALYFCASSPGSGDSDTQYFGPGTRLTVL.

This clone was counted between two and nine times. For the CDR3, the DNA is TGTGCCAGCAGCCCCCGGGACAGGGGGCCTGGGGCCAACGTCCTGACTTTC. Amino acid sequence: CASSPRDRGPGANVLTF. The chain has TRBV3-1 (or the pseudogene TRBV3-2) and TRBJ2-6; 12 bases are shared with TRBD1. The CDR3 covers 17 residues. Germline V lookup: CDR1 LGHDT, CDR2 YNNKEL (reference sequence). The V gene end was trimmed by 4 bases and the J gene end by 2 bases; junction bases not matched to a gene: 3.

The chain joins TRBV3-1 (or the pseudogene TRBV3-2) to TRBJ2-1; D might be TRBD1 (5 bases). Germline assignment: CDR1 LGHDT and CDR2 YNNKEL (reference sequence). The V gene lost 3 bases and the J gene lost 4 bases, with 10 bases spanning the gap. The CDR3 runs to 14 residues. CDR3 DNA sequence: TGTGCCAGCAGCCAGGGGCTGGATTACAATGAGCAGTTCTTC. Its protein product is CASSQGLDYNEQFF.

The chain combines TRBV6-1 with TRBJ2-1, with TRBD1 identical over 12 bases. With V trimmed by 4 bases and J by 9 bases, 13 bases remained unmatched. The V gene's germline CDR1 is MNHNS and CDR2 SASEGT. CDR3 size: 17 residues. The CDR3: CASSGVYRDRGHIEQFF. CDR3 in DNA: TGTGCCAGCAGTGGAGTTTACCGGGACAGGGGGCATATTGAGCAGTTCTTC.

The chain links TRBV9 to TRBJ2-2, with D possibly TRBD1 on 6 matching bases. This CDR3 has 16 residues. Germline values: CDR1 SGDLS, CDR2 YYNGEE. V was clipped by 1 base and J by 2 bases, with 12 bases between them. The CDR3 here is CASSVPNRENTGELFF. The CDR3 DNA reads TGTGCCAGCAGCGTACCGAACAGGGAAAACACCGGGGAGCTGTTTTTT.

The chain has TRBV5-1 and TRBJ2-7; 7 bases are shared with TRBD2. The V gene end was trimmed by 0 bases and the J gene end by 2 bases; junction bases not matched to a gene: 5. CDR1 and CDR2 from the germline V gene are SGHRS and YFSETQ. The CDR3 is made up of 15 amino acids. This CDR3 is CASSLETGGAYEQYF. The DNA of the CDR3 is TGCGCCAGCAGCTTGGAGACGGGGGGTGCCTACGAGCAGTACTTC.

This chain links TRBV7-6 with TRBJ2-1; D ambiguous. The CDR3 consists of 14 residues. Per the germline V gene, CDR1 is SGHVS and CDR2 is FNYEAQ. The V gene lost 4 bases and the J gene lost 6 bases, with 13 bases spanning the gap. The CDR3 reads CASSSPAYANEQFF. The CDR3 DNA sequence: TGTGCCAGCAGCTCCCCCGCCTACGCCAATGAGCAGTTCTTC. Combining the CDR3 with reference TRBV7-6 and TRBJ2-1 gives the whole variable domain GAGVSQSPRYKVTKRGQDVALRCDPISGHVSLYWYRQALGQGPEFLTYFNYEAQQDKSGLPNDRFSAERPEGSISTLTIQRTEQRDSAMYRCASSSPAYANEQFFGPGTRLTVL.

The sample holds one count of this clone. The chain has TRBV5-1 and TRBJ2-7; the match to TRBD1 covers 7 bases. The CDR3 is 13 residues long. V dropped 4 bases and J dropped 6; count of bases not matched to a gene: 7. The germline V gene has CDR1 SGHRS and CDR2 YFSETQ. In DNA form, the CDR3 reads TGCGCCAGCAGCCCAGCGACAGGGTTCGAGCAGTACTTC. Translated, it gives CASSPATGFEQYF. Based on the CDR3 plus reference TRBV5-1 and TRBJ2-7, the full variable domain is KAGVTQTPRYLIKTRGQQVTLSCSPISGHRSVSWYQQTPGQGLQFLFEYFSETQRNKGNFPGRFSGRQFSNSRSEMNVSTLELGDSALYLCASSPATGFEQYFGPGTRLTVT.

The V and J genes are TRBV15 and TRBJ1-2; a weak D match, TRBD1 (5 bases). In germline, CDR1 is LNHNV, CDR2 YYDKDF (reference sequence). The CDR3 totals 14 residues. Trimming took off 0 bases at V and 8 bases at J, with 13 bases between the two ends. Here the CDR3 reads CATSRDLTVKGYTF. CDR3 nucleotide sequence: TGTGCCACCAGCAGAGATCTGACAGTAAAAGGCTACACCTTC. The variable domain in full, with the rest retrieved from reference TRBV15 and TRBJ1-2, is DAMVIQNPRYQVTQFGKPVTLSCSQTLNHNVMYWYQQKSSQAPKLLFHYYDKDFNNEADTPDNFQSRRPNTSFCFLDIRSPGLGDTAMYLCATSRDLTVKGYTFGSGTRLTVV.

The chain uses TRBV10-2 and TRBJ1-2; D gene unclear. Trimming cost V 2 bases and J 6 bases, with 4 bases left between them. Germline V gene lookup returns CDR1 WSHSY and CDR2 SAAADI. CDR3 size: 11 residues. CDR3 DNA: TGCGCCAGCAGTGAGGTCCATGGCTACACCTTC. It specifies CASSEVHGYTF.

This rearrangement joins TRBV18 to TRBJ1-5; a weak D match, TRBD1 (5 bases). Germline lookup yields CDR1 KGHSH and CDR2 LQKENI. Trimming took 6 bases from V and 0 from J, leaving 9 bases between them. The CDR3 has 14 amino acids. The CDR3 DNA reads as TGTGCCAGCTCGCCCAGGGATAGCAATCAGCCCCAGCATTTT. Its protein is CASSPRDSNQPQHF. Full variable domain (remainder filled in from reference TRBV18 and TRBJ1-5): NAGVMQNPRHLVRRRGQEARLRCSPMKGHSHVYWYRQLPEEGLKFMVYLQKENIIDESGMPKERFSAEFPKEGPSILRIQQVVRGDSAAYFCASSPRDSNQPQHFGDGTRLSIL.

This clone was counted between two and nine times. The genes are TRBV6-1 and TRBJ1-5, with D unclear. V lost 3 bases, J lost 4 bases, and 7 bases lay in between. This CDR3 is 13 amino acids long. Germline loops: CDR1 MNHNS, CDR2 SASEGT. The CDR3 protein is CASSDSQNQPQHF. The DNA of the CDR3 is TGTGCCAGCAGTGACAGCCAGAATCAGCCCCAGCATTTT.

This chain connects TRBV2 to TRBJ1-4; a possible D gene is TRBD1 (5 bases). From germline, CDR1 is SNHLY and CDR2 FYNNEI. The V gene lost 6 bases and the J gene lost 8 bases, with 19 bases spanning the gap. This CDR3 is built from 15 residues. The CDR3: CASRAPGPAKEKLFF. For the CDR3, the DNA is TGTGCCAGCAGAGCCCCGGGACCCGCAAAGGAAAAACTGTTTTTT.

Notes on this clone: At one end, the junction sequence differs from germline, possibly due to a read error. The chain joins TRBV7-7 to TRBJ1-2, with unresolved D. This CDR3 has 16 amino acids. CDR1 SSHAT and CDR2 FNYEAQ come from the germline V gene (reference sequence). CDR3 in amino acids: CASSLVGGPSNYGYTF. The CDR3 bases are TGTGCTAGCAGCTTAGTAGGCGGACCCTCTAACTATGGCTACACCTTC.

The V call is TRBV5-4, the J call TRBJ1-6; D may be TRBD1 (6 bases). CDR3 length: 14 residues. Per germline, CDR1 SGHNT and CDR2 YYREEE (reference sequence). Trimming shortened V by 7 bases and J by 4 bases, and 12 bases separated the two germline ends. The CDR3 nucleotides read TGTGCCAGCCAACAGGGAGCGTATAATTCACCCCTCCACTTT. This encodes CASQQGAYNSPLHF. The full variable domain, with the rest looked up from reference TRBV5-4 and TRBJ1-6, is ETGVTQSPTHLIKTRGQQVTLRCSSQSGHNTVSWYQQALGQGPQFIFQYYREEENGRGNFPPRFSGLQFPNYSSELNVNALELDDSALYLCASQQGAYNSPLHFGNGTRLTVT.

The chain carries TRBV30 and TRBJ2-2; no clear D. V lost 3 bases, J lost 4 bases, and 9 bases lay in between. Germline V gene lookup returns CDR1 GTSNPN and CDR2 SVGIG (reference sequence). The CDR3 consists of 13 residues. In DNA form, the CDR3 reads TGTGCCTGGAGGACCCTCGGCACCGGGGAGCTGTTTTTT. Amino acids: CAWRTLGTGELFF.

For the CDR3, the DNA is TGTGCCAGCAGCCTCACAGGGTACGAGGGCAATGAGCAGTTCTTC. Residues: CASSLTGYEGNEQFF. J is TRBJ2-1 and V is TRBV6-5; possibly TRBD1 for D (6 bases). With 6 bases removed from V and 6 bases from J, the gap between germline ends came to 18 bases. Germline V gives CDR1 MNHEY, CDR2 SVGAGI. CDR3 length: 15 amino acids.

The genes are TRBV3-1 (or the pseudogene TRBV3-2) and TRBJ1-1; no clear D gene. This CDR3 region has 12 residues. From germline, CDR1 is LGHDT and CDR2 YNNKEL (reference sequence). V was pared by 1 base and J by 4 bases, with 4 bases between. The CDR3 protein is CASSQVSTEAFF. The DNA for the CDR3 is TGTGCCAGCAGCCAAGTCTCCACTGAAGCTTTCTTT.

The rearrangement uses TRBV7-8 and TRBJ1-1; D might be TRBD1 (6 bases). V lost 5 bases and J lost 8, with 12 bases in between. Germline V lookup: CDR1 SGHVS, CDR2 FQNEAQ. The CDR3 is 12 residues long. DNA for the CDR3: TGTGCCAGCAGCGAACAGGGTATCGAAGCTTTCTTT. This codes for CASSEQGIEAFF. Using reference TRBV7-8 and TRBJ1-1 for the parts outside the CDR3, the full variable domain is GAGVSQSPRYKVAKRGQDVALRCDPISGHVSLFWYQQALGQGPEFLTYFQNEAQLDKSGLPSDRFFAERPEGSVSTLKIQRTQQEDSAVYLCASSEQGIEAFFGQGTRLTVV.

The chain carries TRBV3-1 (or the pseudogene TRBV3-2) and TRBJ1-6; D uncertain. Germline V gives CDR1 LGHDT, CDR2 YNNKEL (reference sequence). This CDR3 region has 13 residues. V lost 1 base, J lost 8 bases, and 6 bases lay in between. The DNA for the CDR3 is TGTGCCAGCAGCCAAGGGGGAGATTCACCCCTCCACTTT. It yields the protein CASSQGGDSPLHF.

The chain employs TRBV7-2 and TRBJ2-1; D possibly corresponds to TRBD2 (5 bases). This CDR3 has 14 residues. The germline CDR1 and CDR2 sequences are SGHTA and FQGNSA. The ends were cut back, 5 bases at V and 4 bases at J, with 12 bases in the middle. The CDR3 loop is CASSPFRGYNEQFF. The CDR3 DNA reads TGTGCCAGCAGCCCGTTTCGAGGGTACAATGAGCAGTTCTTC.

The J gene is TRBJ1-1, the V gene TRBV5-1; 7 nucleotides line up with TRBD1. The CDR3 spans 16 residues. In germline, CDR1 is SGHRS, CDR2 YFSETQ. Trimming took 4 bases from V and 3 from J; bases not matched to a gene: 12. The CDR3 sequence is CASSLPPDRDYTEAFF. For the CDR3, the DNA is TGCGCCAGCAGCCTCCCTCCTGACAGGGATTACACTGAAGCTTTCTTT.

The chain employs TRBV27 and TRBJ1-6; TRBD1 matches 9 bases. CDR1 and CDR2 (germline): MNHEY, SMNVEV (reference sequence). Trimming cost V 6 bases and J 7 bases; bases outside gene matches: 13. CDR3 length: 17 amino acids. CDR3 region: CASSPGTGRLGNSPLHF. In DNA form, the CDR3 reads TGTGCCAGCAGCCCGGGGACAGGGAGATTGGGGAATTCACCCCTCCACTTT.

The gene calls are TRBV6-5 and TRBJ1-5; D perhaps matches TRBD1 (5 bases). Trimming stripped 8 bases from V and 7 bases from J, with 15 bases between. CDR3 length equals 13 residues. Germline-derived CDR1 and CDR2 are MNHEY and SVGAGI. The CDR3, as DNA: TGTGCCAGCGGGGTGGGGGGACGGCAGCCCCAGCATTTT. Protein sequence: CASGVGGRQPQHF.

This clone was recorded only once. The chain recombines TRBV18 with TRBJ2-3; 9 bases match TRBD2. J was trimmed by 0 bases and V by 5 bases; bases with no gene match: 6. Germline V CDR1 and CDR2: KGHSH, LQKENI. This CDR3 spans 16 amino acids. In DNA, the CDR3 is TGTGCCAGCTCAAAATCTAGCGGGATAAGCACAGATACGCAGTATTTT. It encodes CASSKSSGISTDTQYF.

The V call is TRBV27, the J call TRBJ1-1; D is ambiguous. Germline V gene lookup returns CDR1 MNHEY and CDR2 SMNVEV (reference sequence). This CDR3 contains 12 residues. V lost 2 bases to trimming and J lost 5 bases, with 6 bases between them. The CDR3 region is CASSLKGTEAFF. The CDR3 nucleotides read TGTGCCAGCAGTTTAAAAGGAACTGAAGCTTTCTTT.